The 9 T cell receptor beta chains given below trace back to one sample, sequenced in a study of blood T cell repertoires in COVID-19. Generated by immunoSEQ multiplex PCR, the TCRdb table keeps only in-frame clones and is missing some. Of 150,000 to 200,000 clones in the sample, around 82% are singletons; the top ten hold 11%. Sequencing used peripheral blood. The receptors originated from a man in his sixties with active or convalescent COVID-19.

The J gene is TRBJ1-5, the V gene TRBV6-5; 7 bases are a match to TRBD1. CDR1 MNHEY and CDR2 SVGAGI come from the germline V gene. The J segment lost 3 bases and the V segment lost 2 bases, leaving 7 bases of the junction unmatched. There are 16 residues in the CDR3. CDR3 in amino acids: CASSYRATGNNQPQHF. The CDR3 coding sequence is TGTGCCAGCAGTTACAGAGCGACAGGGAACAATCAGCCCCAGCATTTT.

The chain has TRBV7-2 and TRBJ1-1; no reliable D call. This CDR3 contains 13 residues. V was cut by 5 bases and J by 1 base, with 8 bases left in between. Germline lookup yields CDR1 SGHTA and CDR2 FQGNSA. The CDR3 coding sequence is TGTGCCAGCAGCGTTGGCCCGAACACTGAAGCTTTCTTT. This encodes CASSVGPNTEAFF.

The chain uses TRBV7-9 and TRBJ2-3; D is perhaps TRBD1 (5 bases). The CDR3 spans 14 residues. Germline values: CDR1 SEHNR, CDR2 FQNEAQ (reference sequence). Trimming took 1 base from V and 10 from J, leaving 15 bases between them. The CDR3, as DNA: TGTGCCAGCAGCTTAGGACAGCCCCTTTCGTCGCAGTATTTT. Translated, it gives CASSLGQPLSSQYF.

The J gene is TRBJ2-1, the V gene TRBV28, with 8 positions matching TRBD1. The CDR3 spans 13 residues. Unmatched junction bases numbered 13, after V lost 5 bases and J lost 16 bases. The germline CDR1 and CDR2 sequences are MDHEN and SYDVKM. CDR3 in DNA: TGTGCCAGCAGTCCAAGGACAGGGCTATTGTCCTTCTTC. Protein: CASSPRTGLLSFF.

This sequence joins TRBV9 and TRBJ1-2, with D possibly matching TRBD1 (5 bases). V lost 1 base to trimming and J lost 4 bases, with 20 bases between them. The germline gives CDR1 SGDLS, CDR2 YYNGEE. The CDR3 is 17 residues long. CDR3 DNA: TGTGCCAGCAGCGTAACCATGACCAGCGACAGATCCTATGGCTACACCTTC. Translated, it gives CASSVTMTSDRSYGYTF.

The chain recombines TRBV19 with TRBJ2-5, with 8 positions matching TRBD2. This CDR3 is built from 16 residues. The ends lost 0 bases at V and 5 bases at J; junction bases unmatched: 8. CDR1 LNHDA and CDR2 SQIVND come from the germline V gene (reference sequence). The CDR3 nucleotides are TGTGCCAGTAGTATAGAGGCCGGGAGGGCCCGTGAGACCCAGTACTTC. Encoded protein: CASSIEAGRARETQYF.

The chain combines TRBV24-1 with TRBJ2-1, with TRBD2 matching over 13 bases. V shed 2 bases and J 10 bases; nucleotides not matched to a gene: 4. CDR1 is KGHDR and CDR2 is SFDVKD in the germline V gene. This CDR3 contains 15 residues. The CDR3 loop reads CATSDSTSGGVEQFF. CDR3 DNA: TGTGCCACCAGTGATTCTACTAGCGGGGGGGTCGAGCAGTTCTTC.

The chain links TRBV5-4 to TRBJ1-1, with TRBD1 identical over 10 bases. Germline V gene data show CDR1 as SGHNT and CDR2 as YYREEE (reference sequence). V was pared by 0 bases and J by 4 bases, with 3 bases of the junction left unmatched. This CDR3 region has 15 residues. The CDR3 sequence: CASSLGGTGVTEAFF. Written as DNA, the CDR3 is TGTGCCAGCAGCTTGGGGGGGACAGGGGTCACTGAAGCTTTCTTT.

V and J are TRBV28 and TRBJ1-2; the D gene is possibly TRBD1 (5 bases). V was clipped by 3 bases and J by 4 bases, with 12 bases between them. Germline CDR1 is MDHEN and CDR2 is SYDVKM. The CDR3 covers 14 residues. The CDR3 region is CASSFSGRVYGYTF. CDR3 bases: TGTGCCAGCAGTTTTTCAGGCAGGGTCTATGGCTACACCTTC.